This T cell receptor (beta chain) was captured in a study of T cell responses to AZD1222 COVID-19 vaccine. General study results and limits: All repertoire sampling was performed exclusively after the peak T cell response. Just 5 to 7 AZD1222 recipients were seropositive at baseline.

Clones were sequenced by immunoSEQ multiplex PCR, and TCRdb holds only the in-frame ones, with some missing. The data contain about 6,100 clones, more than 75% of them singletons. Comment on this clone: What it recognizes is unknown.

This clonotype originated in an adult who received the AZD1222 COVID-19 vaccine. The sequencing used peripheral blood, collected 28 days after the second AZD1222 dose.

CDR3 bases: TGTGCCAGCAAAACCGCGTCCTACGAGCAGTACTTC. This encodes CASKTASYEQYF. The chain carries TRBV28 and TRBJ2-7; D gene uncertain. The CDR3 covers 12 residues. Germline V lookup: CDR1 MDHEN, CDR2 SYDVKM. Trimming cost V 7 bases and J 1 base, with 8 bases left between them. The whole variable domain, filled in from reference TRBV28 and TRBJ2-7, reads DVKVTQSSRYLVKRTGEKVFLECVQDMDHENMFWYRQDPGLGLRLIYFSYDVKMKEKGDIPEGYSVSREKKERFSLILESASTNQTSMYLCASKTASYEQYFGPGTRLTVT.